The clone carrying this T cell receptor (beta chain) was picked up many times. Its antigen remains unidentified. The sample belongs to a study of response to subunit inactivated influenza vaccine. The study's findings and limits: Authors suggested each seasonal flu vaccination may recruit only limited numbers of new T cells.

The V and J ends lost 9 bases and 8 bases respectively, with 13 bases between them. The CDR3 is 11 amino acids. Each CDR3 protein gets one entry after TCRdb re-called the RT-PCR reads with MiXCR. Among around 480,000 distinct CDR3 sequences listed, approximately 9.9% were seen once. This chain links TRBV12-3 or TRBV12-4 with TRBJ1-2, with D tentatively TRBD1 (5 bases). The receptor was derived from a man between 45 and 60 years old who received an inactivated influenza vaccine. Source: PBMCs from blood, taken 45 days after vaccination. CDR3: CASTRDGGYTF. CDR3 DNA: TGTGCCAGTACCCGGGACGGGGGCTACACCTTC.